These T cell receptor beta chains were read from a single sample in a study of cytomegalovirus exposure and HLA in healthy donors. Profiled with immunoSEQ multiplex PCR; TCRdb holds only in-frame clones, not every one. The table lists roughly 200,000 clones, around four fifths of them singletons. Sequencing was done on a sample of PBMCs. These receptors came from a man in his forties in good health and CMV-seropositive. The CDR3 runs from the conserved cysteine through the conserved F or W. Fields, in order: clone size, V gene, J gene, D gene, CDR3 DNA, CDR3 protein. The D gene is left open where the match is weak. Clone sizes are given selectively: once, few, many, or a class where the clone is expanded.

.,TRBV27,TRBJ2-7,TRBD2,TGTGCCAGCAGTTTATCTGCGGGAGAATATTTCTACGAGCAGTACTTC,CASSLSAGEYFYEQYF
.,TRBV7-8,TRBJ2-7,TRBD2,TGTGCCAGCAGCTCGACTAGCGGGAGCGGAGGTTGGTACGAACAGTACTTC,CASSSTSGSGGWYEQYF
.,TRBV5-4,TRBJ2-2,TRBD2,TGTGCCAGCAGCCCTTGGCGGGGGGACTCTTACACCGGGGAGCTGTTTTTT,CASSPWRGDSYTGELFF
.,TRBV7-8,TRBJ1-2,TRBD1,TGTGCCAGCAGCGCCGGGACAGGAGACTATGGCTACACCTTC,CASSAGTGDYGYTF
.,TRBV7-8,TRBJ1-2,.,TGTGCCAGCAGCCCTACGCGAGGGGGGGACTATGGCTACACCTTC,CASSPTRGGDYGYTF
.,TRBV5-5,TRBJ1-4,.,TGTGCCAGCAGTGATACGACGGGAACTAATGAAAAACTGTTTTTT,CASSDTTGTNEKLFF
.,TRBV15,TRBJ2-1,.,TGTGCCACCAGCAGAGATAGGGAGTGGATCCGGCGCAATGAGCAGTTCTTC,CATSRDREWIRRNEQFF
few,TRBV25-1,TRBJ2-7,TRBD2,TGTGCCAGCGGAAGACTAGCGACGGACGAGCAGTACTTC,CASGRLATDEQYF
.,TRBV6-6,TRBJ2-3,.,TGTGCCGGCCACACTGCCGGGGGTAAGCAGTATTTT,CAGHTAGGKQYF
once,TRBV7-7,TRBJ1-1,.,TGTGCTAGCAGCGCGGATGCGGGCACTGAAGCTTTCTTT,CASSADAGTEAFF
few,TRBV11-2,TRBJ2-3,TRBD1,TGTGCCAGCAGCTTAGGGACAGGGAGCCTCGATACGCAGTATTTT,CASSLGTGSLDTQYF
.,TRBV29-1,TRBJ1-1,TRBD1,TGCAGCGTGGCCGACGAACAGGGGCCCAAGGACACTGAAGCTTTCTTT,CSVADEQGPKDTEAFF
.,TRBV7-6,TRBJ1-3,.,TGTGCCAGCAGCGCCCAGACAGGTTCCTCTGGAAACACCATATATTTT,CASSAQTGSSGNTIYF
once,TRBV28,TRBJ2-5,.,TGTGCCAGCAGCGACTACCAAGAGACCCAGTACTTC,CASSDYQETQYF
few,TRBV7-2,TRBJ2-4,TRBD2,TGTGCCAGCAGCTTAGTGGGGGCGGGAGGAGGAGACATTCAGTACTTC,CASSLVGAGGGDIQYF
few,TRBV6-5,TRBJ2-7,TRBD1,TGTGCCAGCAGAACCCCCCGACAGGGACGGGAGCAGTACTTC,CASRTPRQGREQYF
.,TRBV19,TRBJ2-5,TRBD1,TGTGCCAGTAGTTCCTGGACAGGGGGGGGCGAGACCCAGTACTTC,CASSSWTGGGETQYF
.,TRBV27,TRBJ2-1,.,TGTGCCAGCAGTTTAGTCGGCCGGGGGTACAATGAGCAGTTCTTC,CASSLVGRGYNEQFF
.,TRBV6-6,TRBJ2-1,.,TGTGCCAGCATCAACTGGGACATGTCAGACAATGAGCAGTTCTTC,CASINWDMSDNEQFF
.,TRBV6-6,TRBJ1-5,.,TGTGCCAGCAGTTATATGGGGGAGGGGCAGCCCCAGCATTTT,CASSYMGEGQPQHF
.,TRBV7-8,TRBJ2-5,TRBD1,TGTGCCAGCAGCCTGGCGCGGGACAGGGGACAAGAGACCCAGTACTTC,CASSLARDRGQETQYF
once,TRBV27,TRBJ2-3,.,TGTGCCAGCAGTTTATCCAGGACAGATACGCAGTATTTT,CASSLSRTDTQYF
once,TRBV9,TRBJ2-1,TRBD2,TGTGCCAGCAGCCCTTACTGGCTAGCGGGAGCGAATGAGCAGTTCTTC,CASSPYWLAGANEQFF
.,TRBV28,TRBJ2-7,TRBD2,TGTGCCAGCAGTCCTGCCCCGGGAGGGCATGACTCCTACGAGCAGTACTTC,CASSPAPGGHDSYEQYF
.,TRBV25-1,TRBJ1-1,.,TGTGCCAGCAGTGAAGGGTTGAGGGCTTTCTTT,CASSEGLRAFF
.,TRBV15,TRBJ2-5,.,TGTGCCACCAGCAGAGATCTCGTACAGGGGAGGAAGGAGACCCAGTACTTC,CATSRDLVQGRKETQYF
.,TRBV19,TRBJ1-2,TRBD1,TGTGCCAGTAGTGCCTCCGGGACAGGGAGTTACTATGGCTACACCTTC,CASSASGTGSYYGYTF
.,TRBV25-1,TRBJ2-2,.,TGTGCCAGCAGTGCCCTCGCGCGGACCGGGGAGCTGTTTTTT,CASSALARTGELFF
.,TRBV7-8,TRBJ2-1,TRBD2,TGTGCCAGCAGATGGACTAGCGCAAGATCCTACAATGAGCAGTTCTTC,CASRWTSARSYNEQFF
.,TRBV10-3,TRBJ1-2,TRBD1,TGTGCCATCACAATTCAGGGGGCAGATGGCTACACCTTC,CAITIQGADGYTF
.,TRBV7-9,TRBJ2-1,TRBD2,TGTGCCAGCAGCTTACCCCCTGGAGCGGGAGGATCCTACAATGAGCAGTTCTTC,CASSLPPGAGGSYNEQFF